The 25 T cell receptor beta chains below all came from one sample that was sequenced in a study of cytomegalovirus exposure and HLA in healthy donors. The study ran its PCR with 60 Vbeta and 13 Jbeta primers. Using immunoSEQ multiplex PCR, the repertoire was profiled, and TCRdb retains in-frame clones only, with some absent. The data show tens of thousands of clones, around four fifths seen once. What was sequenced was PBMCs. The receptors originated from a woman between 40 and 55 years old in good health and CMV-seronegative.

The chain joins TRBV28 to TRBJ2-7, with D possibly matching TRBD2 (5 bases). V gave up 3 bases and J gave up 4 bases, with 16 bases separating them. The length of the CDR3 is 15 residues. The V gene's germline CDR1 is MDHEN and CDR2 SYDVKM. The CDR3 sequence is CASSFIVDSRYEQYF. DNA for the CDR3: TGTGCCAGCAGTTTCATAGTGGACTCAAGGTACGAGCAGTACTTC.

The DNA for the CDR3 is TGTGCCAGCAGCGGAAGACTAGTATCTGGGGCCAACGTCCTGACTTTC. The encoded protein is CASSGRLVSGANVLTF. V gene TRBV11-2 combines with J gene TRBJ2-6, with a possible D match to TRBD2 (6 bases). Trimming stripped 5 bases from V and 1 base from J, with 12 bases between. CDR3 length equals 16 residues. Per germline, CDR1 SGHAT and CDR2 FQNNGV.

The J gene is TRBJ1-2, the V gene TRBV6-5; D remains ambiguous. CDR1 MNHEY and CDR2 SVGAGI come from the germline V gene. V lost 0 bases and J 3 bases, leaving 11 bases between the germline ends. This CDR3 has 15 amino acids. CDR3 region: CASSYSTPRDYGYTF. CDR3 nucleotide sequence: TGTGCCAGCAGTTACTCGACCCCACGGGACTATGGCTACACCTTC.

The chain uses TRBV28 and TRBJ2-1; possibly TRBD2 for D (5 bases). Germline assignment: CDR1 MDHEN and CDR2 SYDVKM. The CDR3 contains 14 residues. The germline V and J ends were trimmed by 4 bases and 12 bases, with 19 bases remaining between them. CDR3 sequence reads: CASSSSARGGGQFF. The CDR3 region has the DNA TGTGCCAGCAGTTCATCAGCGCGAGGCGGAGGGCAGTTCTTC.

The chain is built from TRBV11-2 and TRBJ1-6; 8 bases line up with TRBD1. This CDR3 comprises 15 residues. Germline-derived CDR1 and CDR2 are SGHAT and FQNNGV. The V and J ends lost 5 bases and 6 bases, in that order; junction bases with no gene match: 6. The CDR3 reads CASSTDRGRNSPLHF. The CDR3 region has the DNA TGTGCCAGCAGCACCGACAGGGGACGTAATTCACCCCTCCACTTT. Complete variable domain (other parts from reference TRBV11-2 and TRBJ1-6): EAGVAQSPRYKIIEKRQSVAFWCNPISGHATLYWYQQILGQGPKLLIQFQNNGVVDDSQLPKDRFSAERLKGVDSTLKIQPAKLEDSAVYLCASSTDRGRNSPLHFGNGTRLTVT.

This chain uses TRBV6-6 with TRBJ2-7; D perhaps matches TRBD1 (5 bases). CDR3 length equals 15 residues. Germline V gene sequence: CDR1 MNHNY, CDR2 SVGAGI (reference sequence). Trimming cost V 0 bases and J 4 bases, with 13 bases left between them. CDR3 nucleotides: TGTGCCAGCAGTTACTCAGGCAGGGATAGGTACGAGCAGTACTTC. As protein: CASSYSGRDRYEQYF.

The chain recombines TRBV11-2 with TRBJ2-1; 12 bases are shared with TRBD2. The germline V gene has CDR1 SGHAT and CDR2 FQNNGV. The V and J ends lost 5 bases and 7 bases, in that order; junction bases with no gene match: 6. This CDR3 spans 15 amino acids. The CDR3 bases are TGTGCCAGCAGCCCCGGACTAGCGGGAAGGAATGAGCAGTTCTTC. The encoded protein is CASSPGLAGRNEQFF.

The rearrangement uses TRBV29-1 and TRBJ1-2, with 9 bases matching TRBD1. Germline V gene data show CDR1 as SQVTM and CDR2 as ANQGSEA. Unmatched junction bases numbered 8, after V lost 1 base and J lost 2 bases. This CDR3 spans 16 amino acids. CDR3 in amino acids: CSVEGITDRGNYGYTF. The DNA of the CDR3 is TGCAGCGTTGAAGGCATTACCGACAGGGGGAACTATGGCTACACCTTC.

CDR3 loop: CASSVADGSYGYTF. Here the CDR3 DNA reads TGTGCCAGCAGCGTAGCCGACGGGTCCTATGGCTACACCTTC. The chain employs TRBV9 and TRBJ1-2; D is unresolved. The CDR3 has 14 residues. V lost 0 bases to trimming and J lost 4 bases, with 10 bases between them. Germline V CDR1 and CDR2: SGDLS, YYNGEE.

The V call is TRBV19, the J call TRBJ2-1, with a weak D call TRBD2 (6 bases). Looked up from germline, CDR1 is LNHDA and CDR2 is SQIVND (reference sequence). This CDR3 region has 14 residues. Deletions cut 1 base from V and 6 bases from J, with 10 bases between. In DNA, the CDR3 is TGTGCCAGTAGTATAGCGGGAGAGTTCAATGAGCAGTTCTTC. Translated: CASSIAGEFNEQFF.

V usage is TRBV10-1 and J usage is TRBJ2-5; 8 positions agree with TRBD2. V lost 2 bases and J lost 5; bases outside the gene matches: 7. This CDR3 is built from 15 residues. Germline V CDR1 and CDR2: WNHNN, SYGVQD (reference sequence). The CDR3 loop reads CASSEMRASGETQYF. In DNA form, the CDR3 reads TGCGCCAGCAGTGAGATGAGGGCTAGCGGGGAGACCCAGTACTTC.

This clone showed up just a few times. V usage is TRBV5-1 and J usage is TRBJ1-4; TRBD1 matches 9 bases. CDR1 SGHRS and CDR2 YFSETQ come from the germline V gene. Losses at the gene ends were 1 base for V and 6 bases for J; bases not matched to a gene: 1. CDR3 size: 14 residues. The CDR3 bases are TGCGCCAGCAGCTTGACAGGGGGCGATGAAAAACTGTTTTTT. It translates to CASSLTGGDEKLFF.

CDR3 nucleotides: TGCAGTGCCGGACAGAGCTACGAGCAGTACTTC. This translates into CSAGQSYEQYF. The chain combines TRBV20-1 with TRBJ2-7; a possible D gene is TRBD1 (6 bases). The V end lost 6 bases, the J end lost 3 bases, and 9 bases lay between the germline ends. The length of the CDR3 is 11 residues. Germline V gene sequence: CDR1 DFQATT, CDR2 SNEGSKA (reference sequence).

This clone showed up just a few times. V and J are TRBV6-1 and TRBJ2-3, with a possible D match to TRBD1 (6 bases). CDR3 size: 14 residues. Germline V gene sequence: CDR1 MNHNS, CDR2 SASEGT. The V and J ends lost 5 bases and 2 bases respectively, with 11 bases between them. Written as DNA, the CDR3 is TGTGCCAGCAGTCACAGGGAACCCACAGATACGCAGTATTTT. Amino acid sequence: CASSHREPTDTQYF.

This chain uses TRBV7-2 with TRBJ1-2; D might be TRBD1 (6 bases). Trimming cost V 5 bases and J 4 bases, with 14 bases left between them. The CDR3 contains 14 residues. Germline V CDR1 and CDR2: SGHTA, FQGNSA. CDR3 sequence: CASSQDSNSYGYTF. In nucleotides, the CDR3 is TGTGCCAGCAGCCAGGACAGTAATTCCTATGGCTACACCTTC.

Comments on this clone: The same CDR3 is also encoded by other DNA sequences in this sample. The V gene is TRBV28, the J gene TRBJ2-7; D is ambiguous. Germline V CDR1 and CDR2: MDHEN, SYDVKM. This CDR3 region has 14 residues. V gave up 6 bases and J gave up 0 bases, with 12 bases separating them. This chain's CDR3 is CASSLPGFSYEQYF. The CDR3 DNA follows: TGTGCCAGCAGCCTCCCGGGTTTCTCCTACGAGCAGTACTTC. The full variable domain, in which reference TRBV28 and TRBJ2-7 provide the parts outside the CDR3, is DVKVTQSSRYLVKRTGEKVFLECVQDMDHENMFWYRQDPGLGLRLIYFSYDVKMKEKGDIPEGYSVSREKKERFSLILESASTNQTSMYLCASSLPGFSYEQYFGPGTRLTVT.

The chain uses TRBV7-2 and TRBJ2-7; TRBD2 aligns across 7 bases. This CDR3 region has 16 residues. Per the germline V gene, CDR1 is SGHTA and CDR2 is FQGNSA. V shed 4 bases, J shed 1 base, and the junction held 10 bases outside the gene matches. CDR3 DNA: TGTGCCAGCAGCTCTACCCCACTAGCGCTTTCCTACGAGCAGTACTTC. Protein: CASSSTPLALSYEQYF.

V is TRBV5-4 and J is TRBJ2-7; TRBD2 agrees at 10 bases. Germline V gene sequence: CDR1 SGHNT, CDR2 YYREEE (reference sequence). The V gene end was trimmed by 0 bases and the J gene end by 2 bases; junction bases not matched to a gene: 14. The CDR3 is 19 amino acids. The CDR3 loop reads CASSLAAGLAGAPTYEQYF. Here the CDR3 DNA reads TGTGCCAGCAGCTTGGCCGCCGGGCTAGCGGGAGCCCCTACCTACGAGCAGTACTTC.

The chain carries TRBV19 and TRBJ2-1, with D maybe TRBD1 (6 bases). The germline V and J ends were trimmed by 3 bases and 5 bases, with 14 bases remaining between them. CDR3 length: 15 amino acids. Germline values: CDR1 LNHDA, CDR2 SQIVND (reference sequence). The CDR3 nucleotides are TGTGCCAGTAGTATTAGGGGGTCCGGCCACAATGAGCAGTTCTTC. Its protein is CASSIRGSGHNEQFF.

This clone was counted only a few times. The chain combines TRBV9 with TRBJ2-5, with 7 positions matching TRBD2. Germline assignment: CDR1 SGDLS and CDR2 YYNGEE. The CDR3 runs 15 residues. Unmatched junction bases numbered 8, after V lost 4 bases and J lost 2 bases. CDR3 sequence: CASSSRGGGQETQYF. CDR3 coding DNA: TGTGCCAGCAGCTCCCGGGGCGGGGGACAAGAGACCCAGTACTTC.

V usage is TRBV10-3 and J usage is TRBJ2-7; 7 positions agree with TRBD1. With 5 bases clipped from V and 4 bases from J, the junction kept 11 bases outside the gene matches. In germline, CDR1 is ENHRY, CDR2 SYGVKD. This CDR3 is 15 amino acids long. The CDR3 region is CAISTGQATSYEQYF. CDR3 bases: TGTGCCATCAGTACAGGACAGGCTACATCATACGAGCAGTACTTC.

CDR3 nucleotide sequence: TGTGCCACCAGCAGCCTACCGGGACTAGCGGTAGGGGAGCAGTTCTTC. Translating gives CATSSLPGLAVGEQFF. The chain couples TRBV15 to TRBJ2-1; 11 bases line up with TRBD2. V shed 3 bases, J shed 10 bases, and the junction held 11 bases outside the gene matches. Germline CDR1 and CDR2: LNHNV and YYDKDF (reference sequence). The CDR3 runs 16 residues.

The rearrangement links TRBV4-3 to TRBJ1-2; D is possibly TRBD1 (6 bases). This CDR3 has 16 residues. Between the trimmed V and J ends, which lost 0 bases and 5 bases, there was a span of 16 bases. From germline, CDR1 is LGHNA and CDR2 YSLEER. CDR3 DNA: TGCGCCAGCAGCCAAGATCGGGGGGGGGCGCATTATGGCTACACCTTC. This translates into CASSQDRGGAHYGYTF.

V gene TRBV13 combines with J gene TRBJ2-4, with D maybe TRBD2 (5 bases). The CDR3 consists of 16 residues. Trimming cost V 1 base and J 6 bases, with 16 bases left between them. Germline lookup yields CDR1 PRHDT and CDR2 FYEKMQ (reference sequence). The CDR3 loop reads CASSLAAGTGGNIQYF. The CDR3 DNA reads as TGTGCCAGCAGCTTAGCGGCAGGCACCGGAGGAAACATTCAGTACTTC.

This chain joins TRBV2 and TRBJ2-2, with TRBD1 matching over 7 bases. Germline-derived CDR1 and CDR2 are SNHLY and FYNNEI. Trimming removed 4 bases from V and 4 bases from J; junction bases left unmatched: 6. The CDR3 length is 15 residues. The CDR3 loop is CASSVRQGGTGELFF. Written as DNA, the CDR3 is TGTGCCAGCAGTGTTAGACAGGGCGGCACCGGGGAGCTGTTTTTT.